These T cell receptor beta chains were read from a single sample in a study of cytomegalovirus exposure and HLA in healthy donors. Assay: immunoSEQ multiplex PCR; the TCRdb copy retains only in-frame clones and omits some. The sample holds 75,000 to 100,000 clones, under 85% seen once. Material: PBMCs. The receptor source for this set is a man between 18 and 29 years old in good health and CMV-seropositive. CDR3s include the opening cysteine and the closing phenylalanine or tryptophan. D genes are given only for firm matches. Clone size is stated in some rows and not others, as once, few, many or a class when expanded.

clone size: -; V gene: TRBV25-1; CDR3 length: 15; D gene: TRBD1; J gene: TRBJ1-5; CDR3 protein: CASRPPGQGNQPQHF; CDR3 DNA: TGTGCCAGCCGGCCCCCGGGACAGGGCAATCAGCCCCAGCATTTT
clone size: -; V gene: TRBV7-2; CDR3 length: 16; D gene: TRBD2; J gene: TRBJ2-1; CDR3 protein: CASSSTSGSGGHEQFF; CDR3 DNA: TGTGCCAGCAGCTCCACCAGTGGTAGCGGGGGACATGAGCAGTTCTTC
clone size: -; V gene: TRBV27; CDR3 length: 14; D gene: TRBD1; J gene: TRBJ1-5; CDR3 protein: CASKRQGVDQPQHF; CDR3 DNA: TGTGCCAGCAAACGACAGGGGGTGGATCAGCCCCAGCATTTT
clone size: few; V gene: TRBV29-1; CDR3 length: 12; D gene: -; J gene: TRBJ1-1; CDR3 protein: CSTKRSNTEAFF; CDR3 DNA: TGCAGCACGAAGCGATCTAACACTGAAGCTTTCTTT
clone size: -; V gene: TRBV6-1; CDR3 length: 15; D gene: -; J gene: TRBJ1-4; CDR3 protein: CASSDAGSGYEKLFF; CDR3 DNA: TGTGCCAGCAGTGATGCTGGGAGTGGCTATGAAAAACTGTTTTTT
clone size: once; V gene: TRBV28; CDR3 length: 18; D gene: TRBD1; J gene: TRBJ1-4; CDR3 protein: CASSFSDRGFATNEKLFF; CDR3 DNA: TGTGCCAGCAGTTTTTCGGACAGGGGGTTCGCAACTAATGAAAAACTGTTTTTT
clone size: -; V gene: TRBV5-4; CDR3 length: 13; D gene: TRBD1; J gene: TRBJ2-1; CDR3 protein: CASSPDRDNEQFF; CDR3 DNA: TGTGCCAGCAGCCCGGACAGGGACAATGAGCAGTTCTTC
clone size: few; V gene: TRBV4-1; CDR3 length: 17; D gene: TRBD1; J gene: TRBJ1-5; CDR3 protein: CASSQVLTGGFDQPQHF; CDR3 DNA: TGCGCCAGCAGCCAAGTTTTAACAGGGGGCTTTGATCAGCCCCAGCATTTT
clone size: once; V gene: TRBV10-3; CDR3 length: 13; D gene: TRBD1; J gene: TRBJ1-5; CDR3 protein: CAIRGQVHQPQHF; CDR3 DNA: TGTGCCATCCGTGGACAGGTTCATCAGCCCCAGCATTTT
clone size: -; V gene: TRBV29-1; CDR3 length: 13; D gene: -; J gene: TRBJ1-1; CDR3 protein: CSVDGQMNTEAFF; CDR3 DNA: TGCAGCGTTGACGGACAAATGAACACTGAAGCTTTCTTT
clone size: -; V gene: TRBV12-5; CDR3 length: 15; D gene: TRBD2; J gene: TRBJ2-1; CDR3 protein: CASALSGGFYNEQFF; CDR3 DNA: TGTGCTAGTGCCCTTAGCGGGGGGTTCTACAATGAGCAGTTCTTC
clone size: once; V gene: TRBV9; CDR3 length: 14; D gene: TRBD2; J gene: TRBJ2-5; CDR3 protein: CASSVGTSAETQYF; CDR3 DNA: TGTGCCAGCAGCGTAGGTACTAGCGCGGAGACCCAGTACTTC
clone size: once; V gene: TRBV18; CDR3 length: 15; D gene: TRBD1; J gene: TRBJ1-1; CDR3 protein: CASSSRTGVNTEAFF; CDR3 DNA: TGTGCCAGCTCATCTCGGACAGGGGTGAACACTGAAGCTTTCTTT
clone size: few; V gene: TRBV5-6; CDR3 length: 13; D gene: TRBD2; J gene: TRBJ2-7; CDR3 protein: CASSLAGTYEQYF; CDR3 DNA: TGTGCCAGCAGTCTAGCGGGGACATACGAGCAGTACTTC
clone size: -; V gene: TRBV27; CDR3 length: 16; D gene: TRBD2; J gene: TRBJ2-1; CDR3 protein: CASSSLSGGLYNEQFF; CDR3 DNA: TGTGCCAGCAGTTCCCTTTCGGGGGGTCTCTACAATGAGCAGTTCTTC
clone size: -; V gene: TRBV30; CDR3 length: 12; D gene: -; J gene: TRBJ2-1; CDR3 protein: CAWSQEGNEQFF; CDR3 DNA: TGTGCCTGGAGCCAGGAGGGCAATGAGCAGTTCTTC
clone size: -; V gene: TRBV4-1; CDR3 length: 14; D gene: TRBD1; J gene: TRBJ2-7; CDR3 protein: CASSQLQGPYEQYF; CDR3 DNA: TGCGCCAGCAGCCAACTACAGGGGCCATACGAGCAGTACTTC
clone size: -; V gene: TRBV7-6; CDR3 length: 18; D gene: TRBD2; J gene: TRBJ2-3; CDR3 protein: CASSLGLLAGGIADTQYF; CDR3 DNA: TGTGCCAGCAGCTTAGGGTTACTAGCGGGGGGCATCGCAGATACGCAGTATTTT
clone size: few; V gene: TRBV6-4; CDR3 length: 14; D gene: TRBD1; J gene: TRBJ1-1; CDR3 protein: CASSPGQENTEAFF; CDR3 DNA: TGTGCCAGCAGCCCGGGACAGGAGAACACTGAAGCTTTCTTT